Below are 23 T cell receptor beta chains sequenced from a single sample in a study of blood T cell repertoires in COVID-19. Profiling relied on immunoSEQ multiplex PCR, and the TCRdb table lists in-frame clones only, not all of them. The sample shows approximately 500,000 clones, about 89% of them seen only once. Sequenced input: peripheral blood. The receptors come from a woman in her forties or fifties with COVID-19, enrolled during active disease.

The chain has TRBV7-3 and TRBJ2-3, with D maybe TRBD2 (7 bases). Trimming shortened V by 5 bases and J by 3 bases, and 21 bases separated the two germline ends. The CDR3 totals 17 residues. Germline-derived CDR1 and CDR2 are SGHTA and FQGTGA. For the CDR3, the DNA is TGTGCCAGCAGCCCCCAGGGAGGGGGGGGGTGGACAGATACGCAGTATTTT. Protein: CASSPQGGGGWTDTQYF.

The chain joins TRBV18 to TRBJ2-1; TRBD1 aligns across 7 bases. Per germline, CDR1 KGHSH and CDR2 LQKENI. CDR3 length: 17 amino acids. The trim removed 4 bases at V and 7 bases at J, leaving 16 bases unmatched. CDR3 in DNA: TGTGCCAGCTCACGCCCCCTCCAGAAGGGGGCTAGGAATGAGCAGTTCTTC. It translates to CASSRPLQKGARNEQFF.

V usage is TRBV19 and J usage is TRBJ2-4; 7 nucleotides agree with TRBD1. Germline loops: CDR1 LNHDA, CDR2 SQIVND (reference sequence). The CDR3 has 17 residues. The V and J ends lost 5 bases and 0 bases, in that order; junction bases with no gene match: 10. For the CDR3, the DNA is TGTGCCAGTAGTCACCGGACAGGCGGTTTAGCCAAAAACATTCAGTACTTC. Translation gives CASSHRTGGLAKNIQYF.

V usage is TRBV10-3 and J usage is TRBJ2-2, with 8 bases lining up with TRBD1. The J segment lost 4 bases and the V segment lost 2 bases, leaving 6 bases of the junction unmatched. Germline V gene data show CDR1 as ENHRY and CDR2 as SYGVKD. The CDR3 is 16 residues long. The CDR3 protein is CAISETGTGITGELFF. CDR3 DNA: TGTGCCATCAGTGAGACCGGGACAGGTATCACCGGGGAGCTGTTTTTT.

For the CDR3, the DNA is TGTGCCAGCAGCTTAGGGCCCCAACGACAGGGAACCTCCTACGAGCAGTACTTC. Its translation: CASSLGPQRQGTSYEQYF. This chain links TRBV11-2 with TRBJ2-7; 7 bases align to TRBD1. The CDR3 is 18 residues long. CDR1 is SGHAT, CDR2 FQNNGV, per germline. With V trimmed by 1 base and J by 0 bases, 12 bases remained unmatched.

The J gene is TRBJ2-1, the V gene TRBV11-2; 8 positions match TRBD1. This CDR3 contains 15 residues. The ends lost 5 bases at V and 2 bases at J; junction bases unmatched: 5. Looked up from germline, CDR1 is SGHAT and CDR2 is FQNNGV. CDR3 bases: TGTGCCAGCAGCCAGGGGGCGGGCACCTACAATGAGCAGTTCTTC. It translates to CASSQGAGTYNEQFF.

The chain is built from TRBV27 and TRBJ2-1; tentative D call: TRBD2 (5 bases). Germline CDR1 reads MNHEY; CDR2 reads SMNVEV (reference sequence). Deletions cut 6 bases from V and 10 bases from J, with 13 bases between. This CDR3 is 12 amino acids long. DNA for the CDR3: TGTGCCAGCAGCGAGGGCTCAAGGGAGCAGTTCTTC. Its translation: CASSEGSREQFF.

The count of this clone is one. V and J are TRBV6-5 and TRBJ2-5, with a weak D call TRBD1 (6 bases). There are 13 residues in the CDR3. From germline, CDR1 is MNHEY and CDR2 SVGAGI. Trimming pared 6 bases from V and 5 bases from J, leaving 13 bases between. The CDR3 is CASRNRERETQYF. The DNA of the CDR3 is TGTGCCAGCAGAAACAGGGAGCGGGAGACCCAGTACTTC.

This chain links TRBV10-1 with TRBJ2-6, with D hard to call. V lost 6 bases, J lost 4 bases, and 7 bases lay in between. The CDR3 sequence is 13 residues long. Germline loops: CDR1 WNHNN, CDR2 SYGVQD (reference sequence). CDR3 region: CASRGRGANVLTF. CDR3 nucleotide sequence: TGCGCCAGCAGGGGCCGCGGGGCCAACGTCCTGACTTTC.

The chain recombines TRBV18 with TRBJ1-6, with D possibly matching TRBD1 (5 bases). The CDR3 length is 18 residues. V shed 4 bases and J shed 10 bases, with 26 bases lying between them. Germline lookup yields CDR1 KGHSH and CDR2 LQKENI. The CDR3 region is CASSLRQTRIKDTSPLHF. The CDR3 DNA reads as TGTGCCAGCTCACTTCGACAGACCCGAATAAAGGATACATCACCCCTCCACTTT. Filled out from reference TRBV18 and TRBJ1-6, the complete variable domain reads NAGVMQNPRHLVRRRGQEARLRCSPMKGHSHVYWYRQLPEEGLKFMVYLQKENIIDESGMPKERFSAEFPKEGPSILRIQQVVRGDSAAYFCASSLRQTRIKDTSPLHFGNGTRLTVT.

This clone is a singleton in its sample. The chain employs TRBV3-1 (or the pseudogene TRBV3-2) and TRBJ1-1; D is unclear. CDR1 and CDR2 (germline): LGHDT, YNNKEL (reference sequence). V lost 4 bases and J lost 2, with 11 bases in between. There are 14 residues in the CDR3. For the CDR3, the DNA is TGTGCCAGCAGCCTGCTAGCGCGAAACACTGAAGCTTTCTTT. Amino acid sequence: CASSLLARNTEAFF.

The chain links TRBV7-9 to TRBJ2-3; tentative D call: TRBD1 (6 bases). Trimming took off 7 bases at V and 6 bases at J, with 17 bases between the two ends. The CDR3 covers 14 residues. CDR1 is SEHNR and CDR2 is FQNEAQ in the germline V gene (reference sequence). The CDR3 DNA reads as TGTGCCAGCACGTGGTCACAGGGTGCCGATACGCAGTATTTT. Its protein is CASTWSQGADTQYF.

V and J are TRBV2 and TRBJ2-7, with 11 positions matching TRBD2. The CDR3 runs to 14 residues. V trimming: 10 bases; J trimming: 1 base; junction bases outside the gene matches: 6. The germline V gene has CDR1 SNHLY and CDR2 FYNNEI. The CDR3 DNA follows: TGTGCCATACACTTAGCGGGGGGGTCCTACGAGCAGTACTTC. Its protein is CAIHLAGGSYEQYF.

CDR3 loop: CASSQVRSSGNTIYF. In DNA, the CDR3 is TGTGCCAGCAGCCAAGTACGTAGTTCCGGAAACACCATATATTTT. The J gene is TRBJ1-3, the V gene TRBV14; D is undetermined. Trimming removed 1 base from V and 4 bases from J, with 11 bases in between. This CDR3 comprises 15 residues. Germline V CDR1 and CDR2: SGHDN, FVKESK.

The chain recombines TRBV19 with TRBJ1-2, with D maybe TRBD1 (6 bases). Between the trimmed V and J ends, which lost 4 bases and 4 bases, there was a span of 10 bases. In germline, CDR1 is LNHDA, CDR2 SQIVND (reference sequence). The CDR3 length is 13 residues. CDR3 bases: TGTGCCAGTAGTAAACAGGGAGCCTATGGCTACACCTTC. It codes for CASSKQGAYGYTF.

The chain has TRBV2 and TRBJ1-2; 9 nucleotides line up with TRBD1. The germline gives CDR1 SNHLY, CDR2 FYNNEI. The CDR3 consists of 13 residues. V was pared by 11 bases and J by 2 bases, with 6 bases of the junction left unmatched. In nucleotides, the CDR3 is TGTGCCTGTCGACAGGGGGGGAACTATGGCTACACCTTC. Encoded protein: CACRQGGNYGYTF. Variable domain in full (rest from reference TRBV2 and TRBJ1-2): EPEVTQTPSHQVTQMGQEVILRCVPISNHLYFYWYRQILGQKVEFLVSFYNNEISEKSEIFDDQFSVERPDGSNFTLKIRSTKLEDSAMYFCACRQGGNYGYTFGSGTRLTVV.

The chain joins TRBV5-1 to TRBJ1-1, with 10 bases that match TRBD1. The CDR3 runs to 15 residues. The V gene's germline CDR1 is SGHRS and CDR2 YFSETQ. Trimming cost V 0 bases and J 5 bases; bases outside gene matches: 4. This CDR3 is CASSLGGTGVTEAFF. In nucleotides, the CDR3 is TGCGCCAGCAGCTTGGGAGGGACAGGGGTGACTGAAGCTTTCTTT.

DNA for the CDR3: TGTGCCAGTACTAGGGGGTATTATGGCTACACCTTC. Its protein is CASTRGYYGYTF. This sequence joins TRBV19 and TRBJ1-2; maybe TRBD1 (6 bases). V shed 7 bases and J shed 5 bases, with 11 bases lying between them. Per the germline V gene, CDR1 is LNHDA and CDR2 is SQIVND (reference sequence). This CDR3 is 12 amino acids long.

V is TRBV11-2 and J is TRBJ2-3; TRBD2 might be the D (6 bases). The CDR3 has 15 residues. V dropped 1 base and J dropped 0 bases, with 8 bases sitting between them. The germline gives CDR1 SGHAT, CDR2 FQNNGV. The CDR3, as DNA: TGTGCCAGCAGCTTAGGGGGGGTTAGCACAGATACGCAGTATTTT. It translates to CASSLGGVSTDTQYF.

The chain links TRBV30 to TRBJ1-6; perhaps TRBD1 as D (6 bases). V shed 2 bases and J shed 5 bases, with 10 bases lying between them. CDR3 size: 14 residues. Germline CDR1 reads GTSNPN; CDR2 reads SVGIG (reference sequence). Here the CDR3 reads CAWSKGQHNSPLHF. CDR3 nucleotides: TGTGCCTGGAGTAAAGGACAGCATAATTCACCCCTCCACTTT.

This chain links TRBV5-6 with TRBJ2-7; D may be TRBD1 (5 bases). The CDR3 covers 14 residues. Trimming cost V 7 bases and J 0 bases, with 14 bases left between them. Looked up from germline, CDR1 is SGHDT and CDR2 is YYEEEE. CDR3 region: CASVQGLSSYEQYF. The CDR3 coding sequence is TGTGCCAGCGTCCAGGGCCTGAGCTCCTACGAGCAGTACTTC.

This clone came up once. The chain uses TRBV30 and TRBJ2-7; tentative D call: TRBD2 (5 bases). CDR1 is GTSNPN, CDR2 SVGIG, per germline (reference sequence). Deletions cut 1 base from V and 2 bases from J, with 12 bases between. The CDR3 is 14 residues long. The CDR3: CAWSGGKVAYEQYF. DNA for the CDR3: TGTGCCTGGAGTGGAGGGAAAGTTGCCTACGAGCAGTACTTC. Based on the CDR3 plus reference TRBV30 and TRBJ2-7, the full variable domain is SQTIHQWPATLVQPVGSPLSLECTVEGTSNPNLYWYRQAAGRGLQLLFYSVGIGQISSEVPQNLSASRPQDRQFILSSKKLLLSDSGFYLCAWSGGKVAYEQYFGPGTRLTVT.

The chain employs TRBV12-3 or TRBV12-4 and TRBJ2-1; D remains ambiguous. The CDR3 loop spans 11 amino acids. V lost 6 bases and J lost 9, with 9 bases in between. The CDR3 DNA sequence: TGTGCCAGCAGCGTAAGAGGTGAGCAGTTCTTC. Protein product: CASSVRGEQFF.